The subject of this entry is one T cell receptor (beta chain). The antigen it binds to is not known. No base quality values were provided; no much bigger clone lies one nucleotide off. The data are from a study of long-term antiretroviral therapy in people with HIV (dated by TCRdb to between 2021 and 2024). For the study in its entirety: The earliest samples were collected roughly a decade before the 2015 WHO recommendation for immediate ART, at a time when ART was usually postponed until CD4 counts fell. A total of 192 cryopreserved PBMC samples came from 25 to 35 adults with confirmed HIV infection and were collected serially over a mean of roughly six years (range 1-12). No cross-contamination during QIAcube processing was seen in test extractions of a monoclonal T-cell line run alongside 33 polyclonal samples. About 40% of the 30 participants with HIV were female. A retrospective serial study tested whether changes in peripheral blood TRB repertoire composition and diversity were associated with ART initiation and durable HIV suppression.

V is cut back by 2 bases and J by 5 bases, with 6 bases in the junction unmatched. According to the germline V gene, CDR1 reads SGHVS and CDR2 reads FQNEAQ. The CDR3 contains 15 residues, cysteine and phenylalanine counted. The read is trimmed to its CDR3 DNA, 45 bases read in frame from base 1. Participants were included only if at least one PBMC sample before ART initiation and at least two post-ART samples were available. All participants with HIV were treated in the United States of America. Before DNA extraction, cryopreserved samples of roughly 0.9-11 million PBMC were thawed and washed. At the time of the earliest PBMC sample, participants with HIV were aged between about 20 and 60 years. Per participant, PBMC samples came from 1-4 timepoints prior to ART initiation and 2-8 timepoints following ART initiation, for a median of 7 samples. Serial HIV viral load, CD4+ T-cell count, ART history and demographic data were obtained for every participant. Genomic DNA was extracted from unsorted PBMC with a Qiagen kit on a QIAcube, with processing performed in batches of 12 samples.

The paper as a whole reports these results and caveats: Because cell numbers in pre-ART samples were limited, unsorted PBMC were profiled instead of sorted CD4+ and CD8+ T cells. No data were available on ART adherence, viral resistance or therapy changes, limiting inferences about post-ART repertoire changes. Since PBMC availability was limited, sequencing covered only the TCR beta chain, with no alpha chain pairing. Expanded TRB clones identified before ART initiation dominated the repertoire at all time points, although this dominance fluctuated and declined in many PLHIV after ART. Narrower CDR3 length ranges were observed in HIV repertoires than in controls, and an antigen-experienced repertoire with only a slight naive shift after ART was suggested by the network structure. Samples dated from 2004 to 2017, and the ART regimens used may be less effective than current ones. A significant increase in TRB diversity was found to be associated with ART initiation, although TRB diversity was observed to remain significantly below that of transplant donor controls even after long-term ART.

The immunoSEQ hsTCRB v3.0 assay was used at survey level resolution to sequence the TRB variable region. TRB sequencing targeted a depth of roughly 40,000-55,000 T-cell genomes per sample. Pooled TRB libraries were sequenced on an Illumina MiSeq with a v3 150-cycle kit. Per the source publication's procedure: Repertoire analysis was run in R within a reproducible Nextflow workflow that covered QC, data transformation and analysis. LymphoSeq2, an R package for AIRR-Seq data exploration, was used to implement custom analyses. A handful of samples that produced fewer than 5000 total TRB sequences were removed, so fewer than 200 HIV repertoires were analyzed. Among the 180 or so HIV repertoires that were kept, around 60 were collected before ART initiation and more than 120 were collected after ART initiation. Each repertoire was downsampled to 5000 TRB nucleotide sequences, and summary statistics were averaged across 100 downsampling iterations. TRB sequences were retained for analysis only if CDR3 regions of at least seven amino acids were present. Diversity was assessed using a clonality score derived from Shannon entropy and using the Gini coefficient. Repertoire networks linked the top 5000 CDR3 amino acid sequences whenever two sequences differed by an edit distance of one. For TRB CDR3 amino acid sequences, GLIPH2 was used to predict antigen specificity groups and MHC restriction. To flag known CMV, EBV, HIV or tissue antigen associations, CDR3 amino acid sequences were matched against VDJdb and McPAS-TCR. Pre-ART, post-ART and control groups were compared with Wilcoxon signed-rank tests and Holm-Bonferroni correction. The table comes from immuneACCESS by way of TCRdb, which keeps in-frame sequences with V and J called. Part of the clones is missing from these tables; in studies checked, under half for an unresolved V gene and the rest for unknown reasons. For V, J and clone size, that table is used; D and trimming come from the DNA. Within this sample are tens of thousands of clones, with 82% of them counted one time only. The ten largest clonotypes hold about 12% of the sample.

The sample here was unsorted PBMCs, taken 0.3 years after starting antiretroviral therapy. In this chain, TRBV7-8 is recombined with TRBJ2-5, with TRBD2 matching 9 junction bases. The TCR comes from a man in his late teens or twenties with HIV. The CDR3 reads as follows: CASSLRLAGKETQYF. In nucleotide form, the sequence is TGTGCCAGCAGCTTAAGGCTAGCGGGAAAGGAGACCCAGTACTTC.